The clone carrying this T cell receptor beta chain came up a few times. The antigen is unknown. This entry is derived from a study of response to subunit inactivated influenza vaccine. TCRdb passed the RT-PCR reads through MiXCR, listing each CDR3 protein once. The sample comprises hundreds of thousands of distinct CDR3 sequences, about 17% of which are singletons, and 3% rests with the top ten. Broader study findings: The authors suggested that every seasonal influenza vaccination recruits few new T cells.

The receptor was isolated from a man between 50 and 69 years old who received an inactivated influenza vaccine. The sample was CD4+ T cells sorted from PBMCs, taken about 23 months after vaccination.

The CDR3 sequence: CASSDGRVGETQYF. In DNA form, the CDR3 reads TGCGCCAGCAGCGATGGACGGGTCGGAGAGACCCAGTACTTC. The V and J genes are TRBV5-1 and TRBJ2-5, with D uncertain. This CDR3 contains 14 residues. Between the trimmed V and J ends, which lost 4 bases and 4 bases, there was a span of 14 bases. The germline CDR1 and CDR2 sequences are SGHRS and YFSETQ. Using reference TRBV5-1 and TRBJ2-5 for the parts outside the CDR3, the full variable domain is KAGVTQTPRYLIKTRGQQVTLSCSPISGHRSVSWYQQTPGQGLQFLFEYFSETQRNKGNFPGRFSGRQFSNSRSEMNVSTLELGDSALYLCASSDGRVGETQYFGPGTRLLVL.